The next 7 T cell receptor beta chains were all read from a single sample in a study of blood T cell repertoires in COVID-19. Method: immunoSEQ multiplex PCR; TCRdb's copy keeps in-frame clones and lacks some. The sample holds some 260,000 clones, nearly 90% seen once. Sequencing used peripheral blood. The receptors here all came from a woman between 25 and 40 years old with acute or convalescent COVID-19.

This chain joins TRBV19 and TRBJ1-1, with TRBD1 as a possible D gene (5 bases). Germline CDR1 reads LNHDA; CDR2 reads SQIVND (reference sequence). The CDR3 length is 14 residues. Trimming cost V 6 bases and J 3 bases, with 14 bases left between them. DNA of the CDR3: TGTGCCAGTAGCAACTCCGGGGGATACACTGAAGCTTTCTTT. It translates to CASSNSGGYTEAFF.

The chain carries TRBV6-5 and TRBJ2-7; 7 nucleotides match TRBD1. With 2 bases clipped from V and 4 bases from J, the junction kept 11 bases outside the gene matches. Per germline, CDR1 MNHEY and CDR2 SVGAGI. CDR3 length equals 16 residues. For the CDR3, the DNA is TGTGCCAGCAGTTACGAACCCGGGGACAGATCGTACGAGCAGTACTTC. It encodes CASSYEPGDRSYEQYF.

The V gene is TRBV2, the J gene TRBJ1-4; 9 bases map to TRBD1. CDR1 and CDR2 (germline): SNHLY, FYNNEI. J was trimmed by 4 bases and V by 5 bases; bases with no gene match: 5. The CDR3 is made up of 15 amino acids. The CDR3 sequence: CASSPGTGLNEKLFF. Written as DNA, the CDR3 is TGTGCCAGCAGTCCAGGGACAGGGCTTAATGAAAAACTGTTTTTT. Full variable domain (remainder filled in from reference TRBV2 and TRBJ1-4): EPEVTQTPSHQVTQMGQEVILRCVPISNHLYFYWYRQILGQKVEFLVSFYNNEISEKSEIFDDQFSVERPDGSNFTLKIRSTKLEDSAMYFCASSPGTGLNEKLFFGSGTQLSVL.

V gene TRBV5-4 combines with J gene TRBJ2-5; the match to TRBD1 covers 8 bases. With 0 bases clipped from V and 2 bases from J, the junction kept 9 bases outside the gene matches. The germline V gene encodes CDR1 SGHNT and CDR2 YYREEE (reference sequence). This CDR3 comprises 17 residues. CDR3 in amino acids: CASSLGDRPIEQETQYF. DNA of the CDR3: TGTGCCAGCAGCTTGGGGGACAGGCCCATCGAACAAGAGACCCAGTACTTC.

This clone showed up just once. The V and J genes are TRBV27 and TRBJ2-3, with 14 bases fitting TRBD2. V trimming: 4 bases; J trimming: 3 bases; junction bases outside the gene matches: 3. CDR1 is MNHEY and CDR2 is SMNVEV in the germline V gene (reference sequence). This CDR3 contains 16 residues. The CDR3 DNA reads as TGTGCCAGCAGTTGGGGACTAGCGGGAGTAACAGATACGCAGTATTTT. This translates into CASSWGLAGVTDTQYF.

The V call is TRBV7-9, the J call TRBJ1-4; tentative D call: TRBD1 (6 bases). The V end lost 6 bases, the J end lost 3 bases, and 11 bases lay between the germline ends. The germline gives CDR1 SEHNR, CDR2 FQNEAQ (reference sequence). The CDR3 has 14 amino acids. CDR3 nucleotides: TGTGCCAGCAGTCCAGGGGCCCCTAATGAAAAACTGTTTTTT. Translation gives CASSPGAPNEKLFF.

The J gene is TRBJ2-5, the V gene TRBV3-1 (or the pseudogene TRBV3-2), with 8 bases aligning to TRBD1. The CDR3 contains 17 residues. The V gene's germline CDR1 is LGHDT and CDR2 YNNKEL (reference sequence). The J segment lost 5 bases and the V segment lost 4 bases, leaving 15 bases of the junction unmatched. CDR3 sequence: CASSLLMGQELWETQYF. The CDR3 DNA reads as TGTGCCAGCAGCCTACTAATGGGACAGGAGCTTTGGGAGACCCAGTACTTC.